This T cell receptor beta chain was found in a study of T-cell memory formation after mild COVID-19. Germline V gives CDR1 MNHEY, CDR2 SVGEGT. The CDR3 runs to 14 residues. Trimming shortened V by 2 bases and J by 8 bases, and 13 bases separated the two germline ends. TCRdb reanalysed the 5' RACE reads using MiXCR and keeps one entry per CDR3 protein. The profile shows 120,000 or so distinct CDR3 sequences, approximately 15% of them singletons. Sequencing input: PBMCs or a T cell subset sorted from them (not recorded which). The rearrangement joins TRBV6-2 or TRBV6-3 to TRBJ1-5; tentative D call: TRBD1 (6 bases). The TCR comes from a man aged 18 to 29 who had mild COVID-19 (a few samples of this study predate the infection). Cell type and time point are not known. CDR3 residues: CASSYDGTNKPQHF. The CDR3 DNA sequence: TGTGCCAGCAGTTACGACGGGACAAATAAGCCCCAGCATTTT.